This record looks at one T cell receptor beta chain sequence and its context. Time point described: blood 2 weeks post-SBRT. Noted treatment: 15 Gy SBRT to primary tumor, nephrectomy 4 weeks later. Germline V gene data show CDR1 as SGHVS and CDR2 as FQNEAQ. Trimming shortened V by 3 bases and J by 2 bases, and 11 bases separated the two germline ends. The CDR3 has 14 residues. Clones were read by immunoSEQ multiplex PCR, and TCRdb kept only the in-frame ones, dropping some. The profile shows 120,000 or so clones, 88% of them singletons. This specimen belongs to a study of radiation and T cells in renal cell carcinoma.

This clonotype was obtained from a woman in her 70s with renal cell carcinoma. The source material was blood, sampled from a patient whose treatment included radiotherapy and nephrectomy. The V and J genes are TRBV7-8 and TRBJ2-7, with TRBD1 as a possible D gene (6 bases). The CDR3 protein is CASSLADSTYEQYF. CDR3 DNA: TGTGCCAGCAGCTTGGCGGACAGTACCTACGAGCAGTACTTC.